The entry below gives a single T cell receptor beta chain sequence along with its context. Its antigen is unidentified. The CDR3 has 14 amino acids. V was pared by 3 bases and J by 4 bases, with 14 bases between. Germline CDR1 is SGDLS and CDR2 is YYNGEE. The data originate from a study of cytomegalovirus exposure and HLA in healthy donors. Study as a whole: The 120 or so validation repertoires used the same platform as the roughly 670 first-cohort repertoires, a later analysis reported.

The method was immunoSEQ multiplex PCR; TCRdb's version includes in-frame clones alone and lacks a portion of them. The sample has some 210,000 clones, over 80% seen once. Points from the study as a whole: The study found most TCR sequences rare, yet found some public TCRs in many donors. A few CMV-associated chains were confirmed in vitro to be specific for CMV antigens. A list of 150 or so TCR beta chains associated with cytomegalovirus was given.

This chain joins TRBV9 and TRBJ2-7; D gene uncertain. The origin of this receptor is a woman under 30 in good health and CMV-seronegative. Sequencing used PBMCs. CDR3 in DNA: TGTGCCAGCAGCGCCGGAACAGAACTGTACGAGCAGTACTTC. Its protein product is CASSAGTELYEQYF.